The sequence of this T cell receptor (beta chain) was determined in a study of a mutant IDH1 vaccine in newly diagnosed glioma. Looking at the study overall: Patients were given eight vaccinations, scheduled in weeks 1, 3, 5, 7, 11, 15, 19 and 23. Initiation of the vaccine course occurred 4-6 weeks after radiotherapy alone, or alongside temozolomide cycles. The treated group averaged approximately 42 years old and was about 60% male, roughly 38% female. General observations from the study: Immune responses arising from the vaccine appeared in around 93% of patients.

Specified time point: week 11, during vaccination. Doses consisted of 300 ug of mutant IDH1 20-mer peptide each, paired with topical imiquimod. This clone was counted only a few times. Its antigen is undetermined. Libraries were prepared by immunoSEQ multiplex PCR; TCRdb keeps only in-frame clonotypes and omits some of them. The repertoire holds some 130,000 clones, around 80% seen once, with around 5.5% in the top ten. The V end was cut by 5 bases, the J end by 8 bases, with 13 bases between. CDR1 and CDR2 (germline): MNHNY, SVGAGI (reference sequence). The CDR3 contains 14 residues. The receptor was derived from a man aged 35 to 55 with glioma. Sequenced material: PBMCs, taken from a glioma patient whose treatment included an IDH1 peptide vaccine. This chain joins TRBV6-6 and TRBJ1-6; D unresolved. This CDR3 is CASSPVGVDSPLHF. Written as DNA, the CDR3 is TGTGCCAGCAGTCCCGTCGGCGTAGATTCACCCCTCCACTTT.